Listed here is a single T cell receptor beta chain. Its antigen is not known. Though nominally healthy at sampling, donors likely had unrecorded immune exposures. PCR primers comprised 60 Vbeta and 13 Jbeta primers. This table comes from immunoSEQ multiplex PCR, and its TCRdb copy is limited to in-frame clones, with some not included. There are about 88,000 clones in the sample; about 87% occur only once, and under 2.5% lies in the top ten. This entry belongs to a study of cytomegalovirus exposure and HLA in healthy donors. Study-level findings and limits: CMV serostatus alone was available as immune exposure information. The classifier, whose performance was assessed in both the original and validation cohorts, reportedly diagnosed cytomegalovirus status with high specificity and sensitivity.

The sample taken for sequencing was PBMCs. The sequence derives from a man aged 18 to 35 in good health and CMV-seronegative.

The CDR3 coding sequence is TGTGCCAGCAGCGTAGGTATAGGGGGCGCATCTGGAAACACCATATATTTT. Translation: CASSVGIGGASGNTIYF. The chain uses TRBV9 and TRBJ1-3; TRBD1 matches 7 bases. This CDR3 is built from 17 residues. The trim removed 0 bases at V and 1 base at J, leaving 7 bases unmatched. Germline V gene sequence: CDR1 SGDLS, CDR2 YYNGEE.